This TCR beta chain derives from a study of T cell responses to AZD1222 COVID-19 vaccine. Deletions cut 5 bases from V and 6 bases from J, with 16 bases between. There are 14 residues in the CDR3. Germline assignment: CDR1 MGHDK and CDR2 SYGVNS. Here immunoSEQ multiplex PCR was the method, and the copy in TCRdb shows in-frame clones only, minus some. The sample has around 76,000 clones, approximately 85% seen once. Whole-study findings and limits: Regions 160-218 and 743-854 held dominance among vaccine-associated CD4 TCRs, which spanned spike. The sample set comprised mostly white British donors with more females, and clonal diversity was possibly underestimated.

The table lists this clone with a count of one. Its antigen is still unknown. The genes are TRBV25-1 and TRBJ1-2, with D possibly TRBD1 on 5 matching bases. The source material was peripheral blood, sampled on day 0 of AZD1222 vaccination. The TCR was taken from an adult in good health. CDR3 sequence: CASSPLWGSDGYTF. The CDR3 nucleotides read TGTGCCAGCAGTCCCTTGTGGGGGTCAGATGGCTACACCTTC.